This TCR beta chain was found in a study of response to subunit inactivated influenza vaccine (dated by TCRdb to the late 2010s). In the study overall: Deep quantitative T cell receptor repertoire profiling was used in the study to track responses to a trivalent subunit inactivated influenza vaccine.

Library preparation was by RT-PCR. The instrument was an Illumina HiSeq 2500. Clones were called with MiXCR by TCRdb after fastp trimmed the public reads at Q25, and only in-frame beta chains were retained. Rows merge per CDR3 protein into single entries with the most common DNA and genes. The sample table holds almost 600,000 distinct CDR3 sequences, of which approximately 15% were seen once. Over 8.5% of the sample is in the top ten clones. Here is what the overall study found, with its caveats: According to the authors, only a limited number of new T cells may be recruited by each seasonal influenza vaccination.

The CDR3 goes from the cysteine to the phenylalanine over 13 residues. Just the 39-base CDR3 DNA is kept, in frame starting at base 1. Deletion took 7 bases off V and 10 bases off J, with a span of 14 bases between the germline ends. This clonotype appeared a few times. Its antigen is not yet known. There are no base qualities to consult, and no much larger clone falls within one base. The chain uses TRBV12-3 or TRBV12-4 and TRBJ1-6; there is no confident call for the D gene. The source material was PBMCs from blood, sampled 11 to 12 days after vaccination. The TCR was taken from a man in his fifties or sixties who received an inactivated influenza vaccine. Donor details come from another sample of the same person, matched by shared clones. The nucleotides are TGTGCCAGCACCGCAAGGTCGGGGTCACCCCTCCACTTT. This gives the protein CASTARSGSPLHF.